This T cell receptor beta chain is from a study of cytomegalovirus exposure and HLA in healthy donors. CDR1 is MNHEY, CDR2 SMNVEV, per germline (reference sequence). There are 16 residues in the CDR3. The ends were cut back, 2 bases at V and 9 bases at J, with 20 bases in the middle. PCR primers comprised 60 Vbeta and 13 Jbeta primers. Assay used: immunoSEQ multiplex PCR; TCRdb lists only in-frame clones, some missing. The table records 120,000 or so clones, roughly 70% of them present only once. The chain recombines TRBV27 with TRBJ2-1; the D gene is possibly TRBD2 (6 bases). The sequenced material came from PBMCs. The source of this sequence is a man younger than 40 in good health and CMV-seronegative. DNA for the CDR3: TGTGCCAGCAGTTTAATAGGCGGGGACGCTTTGGGTGAGCAGTTCTTC. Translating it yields CASSLIGGDALGEQFF.